The TCR beta chain under discussion was sequenced for a study of blood T cells in healthy people across ages (dated by TCRdb to the mid-2010s). Context from the whole study: Template switching captured roughly one uniquely barcoded TCR beta cDNA molecule per two T cells in model experiments. Using deep sequencing normalized with unique cDNA molecular identifiers, the study measured how TCR beta repertoire diversity changes with age. Donors were grouped into four age groups: young (average roughly 15 years), middle-aged (approximately 41), aged (around 60) and long-lived (82). Donors of different ages were randomly distributed across sequencing lanes to avoid experimental bias. Using the same blood draw, the study looked at two additional independent replicas of 1 million unique cDNA reads for two donors, one aged 18 to 30 and the other aged 80 or older.

Systemically healthy Caucasian individuals from Russia, 39 in total and aged about 6 to 100 years, were included as donors. Each donor gave approximately 9.3 milliliters of peripheral blood, collected into EDTA-treated Vacutainer tubes. Ficoll-Paque density-gradient centrifugation was used to isolate PBMCs, with at least 7 million per sample. Total RNA was extracted from PBMCs with Trizol reagent, with at least 6 micrograms obtained per sample. The percentages of naive CD45RAhigh/CD27high T cells were determined by flow cytometry on a PBMC aliquot from every donor. With regard to this clonotype: The antigen it recognizes is unknown. No qualities accompany the bases; no much larger clone lies one base away.

Library preparation was by 5' RACE. Sequencer: Illumina HiSeq 2500. A second roughly 6 to 12 cycle PCR used a sample-barcoded 5' primer and a J-beta primer mix. Each TCR beta cDNA molecule received a unique molecular identifier from a template-switch 5' adaptor carrying 12 random nucleotides. At least 3 million CDR3-containing paired-end reads were obtained from each sample. All of the RNA was converted into first-strand cDNA using the Mint cDNA synthesis kit, with a TRBC-specific oligonucleotide serving as the primer. All cDNA was treated with uracil-DNA glycosylase and then went through a first 18-cycle PCR with the universal primers M1SS and BC2_uni_R. In the paper's pipeline: For normalization, 1 million high-quality reads were randomly selected from each sample, with every read carrying a distinct molecular identifier. Instead of being binned into consensus sequences, reads with shared molecular identifiers were discarded. MiTCR, run with a Q25 quality threshold and the strictest error-elimination algorithm, handled CDR3 identification, clonotype clustering and error correction. A nonparametric unseen species model with Euler transformation was used to estimate a lower bound on total TCR beta diversity. TCRdb itself trimmed the public reads at Q25 with fastp, ran MiXCR and retained productive beta chains. Under each unique CDR3 protein, matching rows form one entry showing the most common genes and DNA. TCRdb, not the original authors, processed these V and J calls. The sample records 1.5 million to 2 million distinct CDR3 sequences, approximately 50% of which are singletons. Roughly 2% of the sample rests with the top ten.

The study at large found these results: As age increased, observed TCR beta diversity per million T cells dropped in a roughly linear way, and a significant reduction was already evident by age 40. Estimates of total diversity from one million sequenced T cells were regarded as lower bounds and underestimates. The long-lived group showed more naive CD4+ T cells, fewer expanded clones and increased TCR diversity than the aged group, suggesting age selection. Because the CMV infection status of the donors was unknown, age-related changes in expanded clonotypes may potentially have been confounded. A strong correlation was found between observed TCR beta diversity and the percentage of naive T cells measured by flow cytometry. Bulk unsorted PBMC profiling prevented conclusive comparison of naive and antigen-experienced compartments.

This receptor was identified in a woman aged 40 to 55 in good health. Specimen: blood.

The DNA sequence is TGTGCCAGCAGCTTAGCACTTCAACCCACAGATACGCAGTATTTT. Translation gives CASSLALQPTDTQYF. Recombination connected TRBV7-9 to TRBJ2-3, with no confidently assigned D gene. Taken from cysteine to phenylalanine, the CDR3 has 15 residues. The read is trimmed to its CDR3 DNA, 45 bases read in frame from base 1. Trimming removed 0 bases from V and 2 bases from J, leaving 9 bases between the germline ends. From the germline V gene (reference sequence), CDR1 is SEHNR and CDR2 is FQNEAQ. Extended through the reference TRBV7-9 and TRBJ2-3 proteins, this CDR3 yields the full variable domain: DTGVSQNPRHKITKRGQNVTFRCDPISEHNRLYWYRQTLGQGPEFLTYFQNEAQLEKSRLLSDRFSAERPKGSFSTLEIQRTEQGDSAMYLCASSLALQPTDTQYFGPGTRLTVL.